The 26 T cell receptor beta chains reported below all come from one sample, sequenced in a study of patients and donors after allogeneic stem cell transplantation. MiXCR was run by TCRdb on the RT-PCR reads, yielding one entry per CDR3 protein. The table includes approximately 430,000 distinct CDR3 sequences, more than 15% detected once. The source material was blood, either unsorted or a sorted T cell fraction (not recorded which). The receptors were gathered from a human donor who was either an allogeneic HSCT recipient or a stem cell or donor lymphocyte infusion donor (not recorded which). It is not recorded whose cells these are; they may come from a transplant donor.

The chain uses TRBV28 and TRBJ1-2, with TRBD1 identical over 7 bases. With V trimmed by 7 bases and J by 4 bases, 9 bases remained unmatched. The CDR3 loop spans 14 amino acids. The V gene's germline CDR1 is MDHEN and CDR2 SYDVKM. The CDR3 DNA is TGTGCCAGCACACCTACCGGGACAGTCTATGGCTACACCTTC. It translates to CASTPTGTVYGYTF.

The CDR3 is CASSLELISYEQYF. CDR3 DNA sequence: TGTGCCAGCAGCTTAGAACTAATTTCCTACGAGCAGTACTTC. The chain recombines TRBV7-2 with TRBJ2-7; D not certain. Trimming stripped 1 base from V and 1 base from J, with 8 bases between. CDR1 SGHTA and CDR2 FQGNSA come from the germline V gene. The CDR3 is made up of 14 amino acids.

The V gene is TRBV12-3 or TRBV12-4, the J gene TRBJ1-5; 9 bases are a match to TRBD1. Trimming cost V 5 bases and J 7 bases; bases outside gene matches: 18. This CDR3 contains 18 residues. The CDR3 sequence is CASSGHRRKRTGEQPQHF. The CDR3 DNA sequence: TGTGCCAGCAGTGGGCACCGGAGAAAGCGGACAGGGGAACAGCCCCAGCATTTT.

CDR3 region: CASSFLTGASGNTIYF. CDR3 sequence (DNA): TGTGCCAGCAGCTTCCTGACAGGGGCCTCTGGAAACACCATATATTTT. The chain is built from TRBV7-9 and TRBJ1-3, with 8 bases fitting TRBD1. The germline V gene has CDR1 SEHNR and CDR2 FQNEAQ (reference sequence). V trimming: 3 bases; J trimming: 0 bases; junction bases outside the gene matches: 4. CDR3 length: 16 amino acids.

The chain uses TRBV11-3 and TRBJ2-7, with D maybe TRBD2 (5 bases). The CDR3 loop spans 16 amino acids. The germline V gene encodes CDR1 SGHNT and CDR2 YENEEA. V was trimmed by 0 bases and J by 0 bases, leaving 12 bases between them. CDR3 amino acids: CASSLDRGPPSYEQYF. CDR3 sequence (DNA): TGTGCCAGCAGCTTAGATCGAGGGCCACCCTCCTACGAGCAGTACTTC.

This clonotype was seen many times. The V and J genes are TRBV12-3 or TRBV12-4 and TRBJ2-2; D remains unclear. The CDR3 totals 11 residues. V shed 3 bases and J shed 13 bases, with 9 bases lying between them. CDR3 residues: CASSFKARLFF. CDR3 nucleotides: TGTGCCAGCAGTTTTAAAGCCCGGCTGTTTTTT.

This clonotype was observed a few times. This chain connects TRBV20-1 to TRBJ2-1, with D hard to call. The V gene lost 4 bases and the J gene lost 9 bases, with 13 bases spanning the gap. This CDR3 contains 12 residues. In germline, CDR1 is DFQATT, CDR2 SNEGSKA (reference sequence). The CDR3: CSAIGVLPEQFF. The CDR3 bases are TGCAGTGCTATTGGGGTACTTCCTGAGCAGTTCTTC.

In its sample, this clonotype was seen a few times. The chain couples TRBV11-3 to TRBJ2-5, with D perhaps matching TRBD1 (5 bases). Trimming removed 3 bases from V and 3 bases from J, with 8 bases in between. The CDR3 is 13 residues long. The germline V gene encodes CDR1 SGHNT and CDR2 YENEEA. The CDR3 bases are TGTGCCAGCAGCTTCGACAGCGAAGAGACCCAGTACTTC. It yields the protein CASSFDSEETQYF.

The rearrangement joins TRBV5-1 to TRBJ2-7; 10 positions match TRBD1. The germline gives CDR1 SGHRS, CDR2 YFSETQ. This CDR3 has 14 residues. The V gene end was trimmed by 0 bases and the J gene end by 7 bases; junction bases not matched to a gene: 4. The CDR3 DNA reads TGCGCCAGCAGCTTGGGACAGGGGGCGTGGGAGCAGTACTTC. This gives the protein CASSLGQGAWEQYF.

The chain is built from TRBV29-1 and TRBJ2-5, with D unresolved. The ends were cut back, 5 bases at V and 4 bases at J, with 11 bases in the middle. CDR1 and CDR2 (germline): SQVTM, ANQGSEA. The CDR3 extends over 12 amino acids. CDR3 in amino acids: CSVWGNGETQYF. The CDR3 nucleotides are TGCAGCGTTTGGGGAAACGGAGAGACCCAGTACTTC.

The chain's CDR3 is CSARDLRTSGRATDTQYF. In DNA, the CDR3 is TGCAGTGCTAGAGACCTTCGGACTAGCGGGAGGGCCACAGATACGCAGTATTTT. This rearrangement joins TRBV20-1 to TRBJ2-3, with TRBD2 matching 15 bases. The CDR3 loop spans 18 amino acids. The J segment lost 2 bases and the V segment lost 0 bases, leaving 6 bases of the junction unmatched. CDR1 is DFQATT, CDR2 SNEGSKA, per germline (reference sequence).

This chain links TRBV6-2 or TRBV6-3 with TRBJ2-5, with D tentatively TRBD1 (7 bases). From germline, CDR1 is MNHEY and CDR2 SVGEGT. V was clipped by 5 bases and J by 5 bases, with 18 bases between them. CDR3 length: 15 residues. The CDR3 nucleotides are TGTGCCAGCAGTAAAGAGGGGGCTAGCGTGGAGACCCAGTACTTC. This codes for CASSKEGASVETQYF.

This clonotype was counted many times. This rearrangement joins TRBV28 to TRBJ1-1; D gene ambiguous. V dropped 3 bases and J dropped 0 bases, with 5 bases sitting between them. The CDR3 is 13 amino acids. CDR1 and CDR2 from the germline V gene are MDHEN and SYDVKM. The CDR3, as DNA: TGTGCCAGCAGTTTTCGACTGAACACTGAAGCTTTCTTT. It translates to CASSFRLNTEAFF.

The CDR3, as DNA: TGTGCCAGCACCTCCCTCGGGAGACCCGAGCAGTACTTC. It is translated as CASTSLGRPEQYF. The chain links TRBV2 to TRBJ2-7; tentatively, D is TRBD2 (6 bases). This CDR3 comprises 13 residues. Trimming removed 7 bases from V and 6 bases from J, with 16 bases in between. In germline, CDR1 is SNHLY, CDR2 FYNNEI.

J is TRBJ2-3 and V is TRBV5-6; 12 bases align to TRBD2. The J segment lost 0 bases and the V segment lost 0 bases, leaving 11 bases of the junction unmatched. The CDR3 contains 20 residues. Germline V gives CDR1 SGHDT, CDR2 YYEEEE. The CDR3 here is CASSLDVWTSGDPSTDTQYF. The CDR3 nucleotides read TGTGCCAGCAGCTTGGATGTGTGGACTAGCGGGGACCCTAGCACAGATACGCAGTATTTT.

CDR3 in DNA: TGTGCCAGCAGCCCGACAGGGAGATGGGAAGCTTTCTTT. It is translated as CASSPTGRWEAFF. J is TRBJ1-1 and V is TRBV5-6; 7 bases match TRBD1. The trim removed 4 bases at V and 8 bases at J, leaving 8 bases unmatched. This CDR3 has 13 residues. The germline V gene encodes CDR1 SGHDT and CDR2 YYEEEE.

The J gene is TRBJ1-2, the V gene TRBV6-6; D is possibly TRBD1 (6 bases). V shed 7 bases and J shed 2 bases, with 8 bases lying between them. The CDR3 extends over 12 amino acids. CDR1 is MNHNY, CDR2 SVGAGI, per germline (reference sequence). This CDR3 reads CASTGDNYGYTF. The CDR3 DNA follows: TGTGCCAGCACAGGGGACAACTATGGCTACACCTTC.

The V and J genes are TRBV3-1 and TRBJ1-5; 7 bases fit TRBD1. Unmatched junction bases numbered 7, after V lost 1 base and J lost 4 bases. The CDR3 totals 16 residues. The germline V gene has CDR1 LGHDT and CDR2 YNNKEL (reference sequence). CDR3 region: CASSQGGGLRNQPQHF. The CDR3 region has the DNA TGTGCCAGCAGCCAAGGAGGGGGCCTCCGTAATCAGCCCCAGCATTTT.

There are many counts of this clonotype. V gene TRBV29-1 combines with J gene TRBJ2-1; 9 nucleotides align to TRBD2. Germline loops: CDR1 SQVTM, CDR2 ANQGSEA. The junction had 7 bases not matched to a gene; V was cut back by 0 bases and J by 7 bases. The CDR3 runs to 15 residues. This CDR3 reads CSVEDRWSGGNEQFF. DNA of the CDR3: TGCAGCGTTGAAGATCGCTGGAGCGGGGGGAATGAGCAGTTCTTC.

The chain employs TRBV28 and TRBJ1-2; TRBD1 agrees at 8 bases. The CDR3 covers 13 residues. V lost 5 bases, J lost 13 bases, and 12 bases stayed unmatched. The germline V gene encodes CDR1 MDHEN and CDR2 SYDVKM. CDR3 loop: CASSLLTDRVSTF. CDR3 DNA: TGTGCCAGCAGTCTGTTAACGGACAGGGTGAGCACCTTC.

This clonotype was detected only a few times. The rearrangement joins TRBV21-1 to TRBJ1-4; the tabulated D call, TRBD1, remains unverified against the DNA. TRBV21-1 is a documented pseudogene. CDR3 length: 14 amino acids. This chain's CDR3 is CARRLNRQGAKLFF. The CDR3 nucleotides read TGTGCCAGGCGGCTGAACCGACAGGGGGCAAAACTGTTTTTT.

In nucleotides, the CDR3 is TGCGCCAGCAGCTGGGGACTAGCGGGCCTAGATACGCAGTATTTT. Amino acids: CASSWGLAGLDTQYF. The rearrangement joins TRBV5-1 to TRBJ2-3, with TRBD2 matching 12 bases. Germline V gene data show CDR1 as SGHRS and CDR2 as YFSETQ. The V segment lost 3 bases and the J segment 5 bases; nucleotides outside the gene matches: 4. The CDR3 spans 15 residues.

V gene TRBV24-1 combines with J gene TRBJ1-1; D ambiguous. V was cut by 3 bases and J by 5 bases, with 6 bases left in between. The germline V gene has CDR1 KGHDR and CDR2 SFDVKD. This CDR3 has 12 residues. The CDR3 is CATSDGRTEAFF. CDR3 bases: TGTGCCACCAGTGATGGCAGAACTGAAGCTTTCTTT.

V usage is TRBV7-2 and J usage is TRBJ1-1; TRBD1 matches at 9 bases. The CDR3 has 16 amino acids. CDR1 is SGHTA, CDR2 FQGNSA, per germline. The junction had 10 bases not matched to a gene; V was cut back by 2 bases and J by 6 bases. DNA for the CDR3: TGTGCCAGCAGCTTACCGACGGGGACAGGGCAAGCTGAAGCTTTCTTT. Translated: CASSLPTGTGQAEAFF.

The J gene is TRBJ1-3, the V gene TRBV7-2, with D possibly being TRBD1 (5 bases). V was cut by 5 bases and J by 0 bases, with 14 bases left in between. Germline V gene sequence: CDR1 SGHTA, CDR2 FQGNSA. CDR3 length equals 16 residues. The CDR3 reads CASSAGRTLSGNTIYF. DNA of the CDR3: TGTGCCAGCAGCGCGGGACGGACGCTCTCTGGAAACACCATATATTTT.

This clonotype has just a few counts. CDR3 in amino acids: CASRRHGTDGNTIYF. CDR3 coding DNA: TGTGCCAGCAGACGACATGGGACAGACGGAAACACCATATATTTT. The rearrangement joins TRBV7-2 to TRBJ1-3; TRBD1 matches 7 bases. J lost 4 bases, V lost 6 bases, and 9 bases had no gene match. The CDR3 spans 15 residues. From germline, CDR1 is SGHTA and CDR2 FQGNSA.